This T cell receptor beta chain is from a study of blood T cells in healthy people across ages. This clonotype was observed a handful of times. Its matching antigen is unknown. V lost 0 bases and J lost 7; bases outside the gene matches: 9. Germline CDR1 reads LGHDT; CDR2 reads YNNKEL (reference sequence). CDR3 length: 16 amino acids. Study results and limitations: PBMC samples, being unsorted, prevented any conclusive comparison of naive and antigen-experienced cells. Naive CD4+ cells and diversity were both higher in long-lived donors than in aged donors.

Combining a sample-barcoded 5' primer with a J-beta primer mix, a second PCR ran for about 7 to 12 cycles. MiXCR, applied by TCRdb to the 5' RACE reads, yields one record per CDR3 protein. The profile covers some 1,800,000 distinct CDR3 sequences, with 30% to 40% appearing a single time and around 23% taken by the ten largest. There were healthy Caucasian individuals from Russia, aged roughly 6 to 90, serving as donors. Each donor gave around 9.6 milliliters of peripheral blood. The chain carries TRBV3-1 and TRBJ2-1; TRBD1 matches at 7 bases. Sequenced: blood. The receptor comes from a human donor in good health. This chain's CDR3 is CASSQDLGGLRNEQFF. As DNA, the CDR3 is TGTGCCAGCAGCCAAGATCTAGGGGGCCTGAGGAATGAGCAGTTCTTC.